These 9 T cell receptor beta chains share one sample of origin, sequenced in a study of blood T cell repertoires in COVID-19. Using immunoSEQ multiplex PCR, the repertoire was profiled, and TCRdb retains in-frame clones only, with some absent. This table holds approximately 90,000 clones, around nine tenths found once. Sequenced sample: peripheral blood. The receptors here all came from a man in his sixties with acute or convalescent COVID-19.

This chain links TRBV23-1 with TRBJ1-3, with D possibly being TRBD1 (5 bases). TRBV23-1 qualifies as an ORF whose function is uncertain. CDR3 length equals 14 residues. The ends were cut back, 10 bases at V and 2 bases at J, with 15 bases in the middle. The CDR3 coding sequence is TGCGCCACCCCCGGGGGACGGCCTGGAAACACCATATATTTT. Protein sequence: CATPGGRPGNTIYF.

V and J are TRBV6-6 and TRBJ2-2; TRBD2 is a possible D gene (7 bases). Germline-derived CDR1 and CDR2 are MNHNY and SVGAGI (reference sequence). The CDR3 is 15 residues long. V lost 10 bases and J 6 bases, leaving 21 bases between the germline ends. The CDR3 loop is CATKGGSGLAGELFF. The CDR3 DNA reads TGTGCCACCAAAGGGGGTAGCGGGCTGGCCGGGGAGCTGTTTTTT.

The chain carries TRBV6-5 and TRBJ1-5, with TRBD1 identical over 10 bases. J gave up 3 bases and V 6 bases, and 8 bases lay outside the gene matches. Germline V gene sequence: CDR1 MNHEY, CDR2 SVGAGI. This CDR3 comprises 16 residues. In DNA form, the CDR3 reads TGTGCCAGCAGCTACGGACAGGGGGGAGTCAATCAGCCCCAGCATTTT. Its protein is CASSYGQGGVNQPQHF.

The gene calls are TRBV18 and TRBJ1-6; tentative D call: TRBD1 (6 bases). Germline assignment: CDR1 KGHSH and CDR2 LQKENI. This CDR3 spans 15 amino acids. The ends were cut back, 1 base at V and 9 bases at J, with 13 bases in the middle. CDR3 amino acids: CASSPQGGAGSPLHF. The CDR3 bases are TGTGCCAGCTCACCACAAGGGGGGGCTGGTTCACCCCTCCACTTT.

The chain combines TRBV7-8 with TRBJ2-7; D might be TRBD1 (6 bases). This CDR3 is 15 amino acids long. The V and J ends lost 1 base and 2 bases respectively, with 12 bases between them. The germline gives CDR1 SGHVS, CDR2 FQNEAQ. The CDR3 reads CASSLGTTGTYEQYF. The CDR3 nucleotides read TGTGCCAGCAGCTTAGGGACGACAGGAACCTACGAGCAGTACTTC.

This chain joins TRBV28 and TRBJ1-2, with 7 bases matching TRBD1. Germline-derived CDR1 and CDR2 are MDHEN and SYDVKM. CDR3 size: 15 residues. The trim removed 1 base at V and 3 bases at J, leaving 5 bases unmatched. CDR3 DNA sequence: TGTGCCAGCAGTTTATCCAGGGGGTACTACTATGGCTACACCTTC. It specifies CASSLSRGYYYGYTF.

This chain links TRBV5-5 with TRBJ2-3; D remains unclear. Between the trimmed V and J ends, which lost 1 base and 6 bases, there was a span of 12 bases. This CDR3 is 14 amino acids long. Germline values: CDR1 SGHKS, CDR2 YYEKEE (reference sequence). The CDR3 here is CASSLFARSDTQYF. The CDR3 region has the DNA TGTGCCAGCAGCTTGTTTGCGAGATCGGATACGCAGTATTTT.

The rearrangement links TRBV11-2 to TRBJ1-1; D gene unclear. Germline CDR1 and CDR2: SGHAT and FQNNGV. The CDR3 has 13 residues. Trimming cost V 1 base and J 1 base, with 4 bases left between them. This CDR3 reads CASSLAGNTEAFF. The CDR3 nucleotides are TGTGCCAGCAGCTTAGCAGGGAACACTGAAGCTTTCTTT.

The count of this clone is one. V and J are TRBV7-2 and TRBJ2-3, with a tentative D call TRBD1 (5 bases). This CDR3 region has 14 residues. V was shortened by 5 bases and J by 1 base, with 10 bases between the two germline ends. From germline, CDR1 is SGHTA and CDR2 FQGNSA. CDR3 residues: CASSPQGGTDTQYF. Written as DNA, the CDR3 is TGTGCCAGCAGCCCCCAAGGGGGCACAGATACGCAGTATTTT.